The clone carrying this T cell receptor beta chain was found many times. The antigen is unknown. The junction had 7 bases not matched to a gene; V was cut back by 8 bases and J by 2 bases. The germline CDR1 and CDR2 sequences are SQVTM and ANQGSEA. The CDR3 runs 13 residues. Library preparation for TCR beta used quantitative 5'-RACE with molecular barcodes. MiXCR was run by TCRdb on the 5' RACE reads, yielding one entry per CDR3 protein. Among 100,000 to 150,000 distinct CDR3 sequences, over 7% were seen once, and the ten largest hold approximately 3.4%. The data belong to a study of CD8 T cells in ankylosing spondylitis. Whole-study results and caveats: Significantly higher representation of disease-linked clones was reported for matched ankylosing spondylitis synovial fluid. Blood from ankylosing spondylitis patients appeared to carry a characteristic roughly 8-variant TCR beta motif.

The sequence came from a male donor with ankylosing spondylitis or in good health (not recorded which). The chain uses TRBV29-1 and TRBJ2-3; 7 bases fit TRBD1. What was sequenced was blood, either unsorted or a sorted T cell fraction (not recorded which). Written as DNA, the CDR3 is TGCAGCCATGGCAGGGGGTACACAGATACGCAGTATTTT. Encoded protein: CSHGRGYTDTQYF.